The rows below give T cell receptor beta chains drawn from one sample of a study of blood T cell repertoires in COVID-19. Generated by immunoSEQ multiplex PCR, the TCRdb table keeps only in-frame clones and is missing some. The sample contains a few hundred thousand clones, less than 90% of which appear only once. Sequences were obtained from peripheral blood. The receptors stem from a woman in her fifties or sixties with acute or convalescent COVID-19. Each CDR3 is given with its conserved first and last residue. The D gene is left open where the match is weak. Size is stated for part of the rows, as once, few or many counts, or as a class when the clone is expanded.

J	D	size	V	DNA	CDR3
TRBJ1-6	.	.	TRBV21-1	TGTGCCAGCATCTCCAAAAAACAGGGCCCCTATAATTCACCCCTCCACTTT	CASISKKQGPYNSPLHF
TRBJ2-1	TRBD2	.	TRBV27	TGTGCCAGCAGTTTATACCCACCCATTTCACTAGCGGGGCTTACCAATGAGCAGTTCTTC	CASSLYPPISLAGLTNEQFF
TRBJ1-2	TRBD1	.	TRBV12-3/TRBV12-4	TGTGCCAGCAGTCTGGACAGGATCTATGGCTACACCTTC	CASSLDRIYGYTF
TRBJ2-1	.	.	TRBV7-9	TGTGCCAGCAGCCCTAGATCAGCGGTATACAATGAGCAGTTCTTC	CASSPRSAVYNEQFF
TRBJ2-1	.	few	TRBV11-3	TGTGCCAGCAGCTTTGGTGCAGGATACAATGAGCAGTTCTTC	CASSFGAGYNEQFF
TRBJ2-7	TRBD1	.	TRBV7-9	TGTGCCAGCAGTACAGGGGCGTACGAGCAGTACTTC	CASSTGAYEQYF
TRBJ1-1	TRBD1	.	TRBV3-1/TRBV3-2	TGTGCCAGCAGCCAACAGGGGGCTAGAACTGAAGCTTTCTTT	CASSQQGARTEAFF
TRBJ1-6	TRBD1	.	TRBV30	TGTGCCGCGACAGGGGAGATGAATTCACCCCTCCACTTT	CAATGEMNSPLHF
TRBJ1-1	TRBD1	.	TRBV19	TGTGCCAGTAGGGCAATACAGGGGAAATACACTGAAGCTTTCTTT	CASRAIQGKYTEAFF
TRBJ2-7	TRBD2	.	TRBV11-3	TGTGCCAGCAGCTTCAGCGGGGACGGACTCTACGAGCAGTACTTC	CASSFSGDGLYEQYF
TRBJ1-1	.	few	TRBV19	TGTGCCAGTAGACGAGGAGGTTTCGACACTGAAGCTTTCTTT	CASRRGGFDTEAFF
TRBJ1-1	TRBD1	.	TRBV5-1	TGCGCCAGCAGCTTGGACAGGGGTTATGCTTTCTTT	CASSLDRGYAFF
TRBJ1-5	TRBD1	.	TRBV10-3	TGTGCCATCAGTGAAGCCGGGACAGATAGCAATCAGCCCCAGCATTTT	CAISEAGTDSNQPQHF
TRBJ1-2	TRBD1	.	TRBV3-1/TRBV3-2	TGTGCCAGCAGCCCCTTTAGGGACAGGTCTGGCTACACCTTC	CASSPFRDRSGYTF
TRBJ2-7	TRBD2	.	TRBV5-1	TGCGCCAGCAGCTTTAGCGGGGGGGACCCCTACGAGCAGTACTTC	CASSFSGGDPYEQYF
TRBJ1-6	TRBD1	.	TRBV30	TGTGCTGTCCAGGGACAGTTTAATTCACCCCTCCACTTT	CAVQGQFNSPLHF
TRBJ2-2	TRBD2	.	TRBV5-1	TGCGCCAGCAGCTCTATGACTAGCTTCGCCGGGGAGCTGTTTTTT	CASSSMTSFAGELFF
TRBJ2-1	TRBD2	.	TRBV25-1	TGTGCCAGCAGAGCGGGAGGGGATATCCGAAATGAGCAGTTCTTC	CASRAGGDIRNEQFF
TRBJ2-3	TRBD2	.	TRBV11-2	TGTGCCAGCAGCTTAGATCGTCTAGCGGAGGATACGCAGTATTTT	CASSLDRLAEDTQYF
TRBJ2-3	TRBD2	.	TRBV4-2	TGTGCCAGCAGCCAAGAAGGACTAGCGGGGGCCACTAGCACAGATACGCAGTATTTT	CASSQEGLAGATSTDTQYF
TRBJ2-1	TRBD2	.	TRBV19	TGTGCCAGTAGTATTTGGGGGGGTTCCTACAATGAGCAGTTCTTC	CASSIWGGSYNEQFF
TRBJ1-2	.	.	TRBV19	TGTGCCAGTACCCCGAGGCCGGGGTCTTATGGCTACACCTTC	CASTPRPGSYGYTF
TRBJ1-5	TRBD1	.	TRBV6-2/TRBV6-3	TGTGCCAGCAGTCCCCAGGGTGGACAGGCGGGTAGCAATCAGCCCCAGCATTTT	CASSPQGGQAGSNQPQHF
TRBJ2-7	TRBD2	.	TRBV7-9	TGTGCCAGCAGCTTAGGACTAGCGGGGGCCCCCTACGAGCAGTACTTC	CASSLGLAGAPYEQYF
TRBJ1-4	.	.	TRBV19	TGTGCCAGTAGGACGACAGAAATGTTAACTAATGAAAAACTGTTTTTT	CASRTTEMLTNEKLFF
TRBJ1-4	TRBD1	.	TRBV11-1	TGTGCCAGCAGCCTCTCGACAGGGGCAGGTGAAAAACTGTTTTTT	CASSLSTGAGEKLFF
TRBJ1-1	.	.	TRBV11-3	TGTGCCAGCAGCTCAACAGGGAACACTGAAGCTTTCTTT	CASSSTGNTEAFF
TRBJ1-6	.	.	TRBV19	TGTGCCAGTAGTCGAGACAGGCCTTCCTATAATTCACCCCTCCACTTT	CASSRDRPSYNSPLHF
TRBJ1-4	.	.	TRBV27	TGTGCCAGCAGTTTCCTTCCGGAAAAACTGTTTTTT	CASSFLPEKLFF
TRBJ2-3	.	.	TRBV24-1	TGTGCCACCAGTGACCCCCGGGGGCGGGGGGATACGCAGTATTTT	CATSDPRGRGDTQYF
TRBJ1-2	TRBD1	few	TRBV15	TGTGCCACCAGCAGAGCGTGGGACAGTCTCTATGGCTACACCTTC	CATSRAWDSLYGYTF
TRBJ1-6	TRBD1	.	TRBV6-5	TGTGCCAGCAGTTACTCCCGGACAGGGGATTCACCCCTCCACTTT	CASSYSRTGDSPLHF
TRBJ2-3	.	.	TRBV24-1	TGTGCCACCCAAGACGACATCGCAGATACGCAGTATTTT	CATQDDIADTQYF
TRBJ1-3	.	.	TRBV10-3	TGTGCCATCAGGGGGCTGGAGGGAAACACCATATATTTT	CAIRGLEGNTIYF
TRBJ2-5	.	.	TRBV4-1	TGCGCCAGCAGCCAAGATCACCTCGGGGAGACCCAGTACTTC	CASSQDHLGETQYF
TRBJ2-1	TRBD2	.	TRBV7-6	TGTGCCAGCAGCTTAGCTGGACTAGCGGAATACAATGAGCAGTTCTTC	CASSLAGLAEYNEQFF
TRBJ1-1	.	.	TRBV19	TGTGCCAGTGGCAGGGTAGAGCACACTGAAGCTTTCTTT	CASGRVEHTEAFF
TRBJ2-7	.	.	TRBV5-4	TGTGCCAGCAGCCTGGAGGTTGAGGGTACCTACGAGCAGTACTTC	CASSLEVEGTYEQYF
TRBJ2-7	TRBD2	few	TRBV27	TGTGCCAGCAGTGAGGGACTAGCGGGCCTGGGAGAGCAGTACTTC	CASSEGLAGLGEQYF
TRBJ2-1	TRBD2	.	TRBV6-1	TGTGCCAGCAGTGAAGCCTGGCGGGGGGCCTACAATGAGCAGTTCTTC	CASSEAWRGAYNEQFF
TRBJ2-5	TRBD2	.	TRBV29-1	TGCAGCGTTGCCGGGACTAGCGGGTACCAAGAGACCCAGTACTTC	CSVAGTSGYQETQYF
TRBJ2-2	.	.	TRBV6-6	TGTGCCAGCAGTTACTCGGGGGGGAACACCGGGGAGCTGTTTTTT	CASSYSGGNTGELFF